These 9 T cell receptor beta chains came from one sample sequenced in a study of T cell clonality in common variable immunodeficiency. General study findings and limits: Fewer deletions and N-nucleotide insertions were reportedly seen in common variable immunodeficiency TCR beta sequences.

Libraries were prepared by immunoSEQ multiplex PCR; TCRdb keeps only in-frame clonotypes and omits some of them. The sample holds fewer than 12,000 clones, and no clone turns up only once. For these TCRs, the target antigens are not known. The sequenced sample was peripheral blood mononuclear cells. The source is a human donor with common variable immunodeficiency.

This clone counts as medium-sized. The read terminates 3 residues before the CDR3 end, so the remaining end is supplied by the germline J gene. This sequence joins TRBV9 and TRBJ1-3; D is possibly TRBD1 (5 bases). The V gene's germline CDR1 is SGDLS and CDR2 YYNGEE. The length of the CDR3 is 16 residues. V was cut by 2 bases and J by 0 bases, with 12 bases left in between. The covered CDR3 bases are TGTGCCAGCAGCGTTGCAGGGAGCCACTCTGGAAACACC. This codes for CASSVAGSHSGNT. The full CDR3 sequence reads CASSVAGSHSGNTIYF.

In regard to this clone: Read data end 3 residues before the CDR3 end; the end is taken from the germline J gene. J is TRBJ2-5 and V is TRBV5-1; 7 nucleotides line up with TRBD1. Germline V gives CDR1 SGHRS, CDR2 YFSETQ. The CDR3 loop spans 15 amino acids. V shed 4 bases and J 7 bases; nucleotides not matched to a gene: 13. The sequenced CDR3 bases are TGCGCCAGCAGCGTCCGGGACAGTTCTACGGGGACC. Translation: CASSVRDSSTGT. The CDR3 as a whole reads CASSVRDSSTGTQYF.

This clone has only a few counts. The read stops 3 residues short of the end of the CDR3; the missing end is completed from the germline J gene. The rearrangement uses TRBV7-3 and TRBJ2-3, with D maybe TRBD1 (5 bases). Germline V gene sequence: CDR1 SGHTA, CDR2 FQGTGA. Trimming left V 2 bases short and J 2 bases short, with 14 bases between. The CDR3 spans 16 residues. Partial CDR3 DNA: TGTGCCAGCAGCTTAGGGGTGGTAGGGGCCACAGATACG. As protein: CASSLGVVGATDT. The whole CDR3 reads CASSLGVVGATDTQYF.

This clone was seen more than once but under ten times. The missing CDR3 end, 3 residues past where the read stops, is filled in from the germline J gene. The chain couples TRBV7-2 to TRBJ2-7; 10 bases match TRBD1. The V gene's germline CDR1 is SGHTA and CDR2 FQGNSA. After removal of 1 base from V and 6 bases from J, the junction contained 6 bases not matched to a gene. The CDR3 consists of 15 residues. The CDR3 sequence: CASSLVRQGAGEQYF. Partial CDR3 DNA: TGTGCCAGCAGCTTAGTAAGACAGGGGGCTGGCGAG.

This clone has a handful of counts. The read ends 3 residues before the CDR3 terminus; that terminus is restored from the germline J gene. The gene calls are TRBV19 and TRBJ1-5; 7 bases line up with TRBD1. V trimming: 6 bases; J trimming: 0 bases; junction bases outside the gene matches: 11. This CDR3 region has 17 residues. Germline CDR1 LNHDA, CDR2 SQIVND (reference sequence). The CDR3 spells CASRSGTVKYSNQPQHF. The sequenced CDR3 bases are TGTGCCAGTAGGTCCGGGACAGTAAAATATAGCAATCAGCCC.

This clone was counted between two and nine times. The CDR3 extends 3 residues past the end of the read, so its final part is completed from the germline J gene. The V call is TRBV5-1, the J call TRBJ2-1; 7 bases are a match to TRBD2. Per the germline V gene, CDR1 is SGHRS and CDR2 is YFSETQ. V lost 5 bases and J lost 6; bases outside the gene matches: 5. The CDR3 is 13 residues long. The CDR3 is CASRGGDFNEQFF. The part of the CDR3 DNA that was read is TGCGCCAGCAGGGGAGGGGACTTCAATGAG.

Regarding this clone: The read ends 3 residues shy of where the CDR3 ends; the end is completed using the germline J gene. The chain links TRBV19 to TRBJ2-1, with TRBD2 matching over 8 bases. The CDR3 totals 17 residues. Trimming at V came to 5 bases and at J to 9 bases, leaving 18 bases not matched to a gene. Germline CDR1 and CDR2: LNHDA and SQIVND (reference sequence). Incomplete CDR3 DNA: TGTGCCAGTAGTTTGGCGGGGGACGGGAGGGCCAGGGGTGAG. Its translation is CASSLAGDGRARGE. The full-length CDR3 reads as CASSLAGDGRARGEQFF.

This clone has only a few counts. The read gets to within 3 residues of the CDR3 end, and the germline J gene fills in the rest. J is TRBJ2-2 and V is TRBV7-3, with 8 bases lining up with TRBD1. Germline lookup yields CDR1 SGHTA and CDR2 FQGTGA. The V segment lost 5 bases and the J segment 2 bases; nucleotides outside the gene matches: 4. The length of the CDR3 is 15 residues. CDR3 amino acids: CASSKDRDNTGELFF. The part of the CDR3 DNA that was read is TGTGCCAGCAGCAAGGACAGGGACAACACCGGGGAG. The variable domain in full, completed from reference TRBV7-3 and TRBJ2-2, reads GAGVSQTPSNKVTEKGKYVELRCDPISGHTALYWYRQSLGQGPEFLIYFQGTGAADDSGLPNDRFFAVRPEGSVSTLKIQRTERGDSAVYLCASSKDRDNTGELFFGEGSRLTVL.

This clone is medium-sized. The read ends 3 residues early relative to the CDR3; the germline J gene fills the gap. V and J are TRBV9 and TRBJ2-2; 12 bases match TRBD1. Trimming cost V 0 bases and J 3 bases; bases outside gene matches: 3. Germline V gene lookup returns CDR1 SGDLS and CDR2 YYNGEE. The CDR3 totals 17 residues. CDR3 DNA, as far as it was read: TGTGCCAGCAGCGTAGGGGGACAGGGGGCGTACACCGGGGAG. Its protein product is CASSVGGQGAYTGE. From start to end, the CDR3 is CASSVGGQGAYTGELFF.